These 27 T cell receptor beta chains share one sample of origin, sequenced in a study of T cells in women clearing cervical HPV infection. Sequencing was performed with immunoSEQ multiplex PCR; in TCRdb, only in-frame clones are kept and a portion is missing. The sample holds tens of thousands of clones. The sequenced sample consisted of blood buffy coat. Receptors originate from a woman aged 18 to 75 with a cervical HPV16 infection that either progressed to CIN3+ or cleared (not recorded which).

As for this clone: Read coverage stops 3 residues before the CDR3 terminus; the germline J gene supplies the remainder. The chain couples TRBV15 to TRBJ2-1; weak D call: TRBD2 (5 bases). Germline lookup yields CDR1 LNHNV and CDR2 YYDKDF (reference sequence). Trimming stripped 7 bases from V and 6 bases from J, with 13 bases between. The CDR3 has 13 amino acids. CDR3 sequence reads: CATKDSLRNEQFF. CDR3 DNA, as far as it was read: TGTGCCACCAAGGACTCCCTTCGCAATGAG.

This chain's CDR3 is CASSRTDNGYTF. The part of the CDR3 DNA that was read is TGTGCCAGCAGCCGGACAGATAATGGC. V is TRBV7-9 and J is TRBJ1-2, with TRBD1 as a possible D gene (6 bases). The missing CDR3 end, 3 residues past where the read stops, is filled in from the germline J gene. From germline, CDR1 is SEHNR and CDR2 FQNEAQ (reference sequence). The CDR3 length is 12 residues. Between the trimmed V and J ends, which lost 5 bases and 6 bases, there was a span of 10 bases.

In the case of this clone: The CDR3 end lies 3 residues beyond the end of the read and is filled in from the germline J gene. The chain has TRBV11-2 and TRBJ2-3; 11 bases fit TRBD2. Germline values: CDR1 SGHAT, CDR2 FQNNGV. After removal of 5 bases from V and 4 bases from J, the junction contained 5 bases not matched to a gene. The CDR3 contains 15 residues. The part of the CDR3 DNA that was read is TGTGCCAGCAGCACAGGGACTAGCGGATCAGATACG. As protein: CASSTGTSGSDT. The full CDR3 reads CASSTGTSGSDTQYF.

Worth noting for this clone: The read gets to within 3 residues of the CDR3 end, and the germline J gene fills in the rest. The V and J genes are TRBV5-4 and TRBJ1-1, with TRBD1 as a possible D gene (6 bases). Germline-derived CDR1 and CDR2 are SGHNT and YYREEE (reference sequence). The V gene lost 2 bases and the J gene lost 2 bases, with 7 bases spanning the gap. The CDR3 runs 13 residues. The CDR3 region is CASSFRGNTEAFF. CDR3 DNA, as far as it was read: TGTGCCAGCAGCTTCAGGGGTAACACTGAA. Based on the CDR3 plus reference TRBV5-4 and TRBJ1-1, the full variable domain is ETGVTQSPTHLIKTRGQQVTLRCSSQSGHNTVSWYQQALGQGPQFIFQYYREEENGRGNFPPRFSGLQFPNYSSELNVNALELDDSALYLCASSFRGNTEAFFGQGTRLTVV.

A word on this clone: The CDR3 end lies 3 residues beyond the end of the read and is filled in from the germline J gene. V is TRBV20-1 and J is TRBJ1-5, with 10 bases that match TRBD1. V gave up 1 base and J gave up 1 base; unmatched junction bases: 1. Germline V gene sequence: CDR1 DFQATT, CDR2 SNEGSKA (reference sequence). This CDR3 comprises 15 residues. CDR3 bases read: TGCAGTGCTAGAGGGACAGGGGGAAGCAATCAGCCC. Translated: CSARGTGGSNQP. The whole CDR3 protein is CSARGTGGSNQPQHF.

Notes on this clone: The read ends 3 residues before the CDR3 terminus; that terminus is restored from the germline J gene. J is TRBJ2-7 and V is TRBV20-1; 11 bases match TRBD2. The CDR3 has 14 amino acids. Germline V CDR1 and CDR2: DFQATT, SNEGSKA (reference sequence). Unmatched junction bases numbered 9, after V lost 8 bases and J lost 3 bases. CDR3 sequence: CSSISLAGDYEQYF. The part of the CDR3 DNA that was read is TGCAGTTCGATATCACTAGCGGGAGACTACGAG.

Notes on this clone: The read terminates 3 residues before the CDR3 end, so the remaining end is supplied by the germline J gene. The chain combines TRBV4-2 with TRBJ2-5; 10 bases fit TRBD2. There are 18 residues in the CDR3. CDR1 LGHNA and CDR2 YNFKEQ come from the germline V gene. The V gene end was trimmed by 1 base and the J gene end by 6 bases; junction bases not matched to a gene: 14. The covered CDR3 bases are TGTGCCAGCAGCCAAGGAAGGCTAGCGGGAGCAGGGGGGAAGACC. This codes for CASSQGRLAGAGGKT. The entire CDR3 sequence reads CASSQGRLAGAGGKTQYF.

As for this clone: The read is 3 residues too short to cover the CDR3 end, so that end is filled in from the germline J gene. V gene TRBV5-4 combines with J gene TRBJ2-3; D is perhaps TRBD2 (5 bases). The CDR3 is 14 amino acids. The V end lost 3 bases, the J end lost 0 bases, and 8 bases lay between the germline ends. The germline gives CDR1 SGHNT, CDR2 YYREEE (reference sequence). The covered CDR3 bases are TGTGCCAGCAGCTGGACTTCTAGCACAGATACG. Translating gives CASSWTSSTDT. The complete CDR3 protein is CASSWTSSTDTQYF.

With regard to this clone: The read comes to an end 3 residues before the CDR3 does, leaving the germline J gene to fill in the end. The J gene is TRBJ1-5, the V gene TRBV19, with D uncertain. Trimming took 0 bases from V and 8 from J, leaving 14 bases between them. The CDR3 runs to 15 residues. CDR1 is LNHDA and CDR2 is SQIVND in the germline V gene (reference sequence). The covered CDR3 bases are TGTGCCAGTAGTATAGATCGAGGAGGCCGGGAGCCC. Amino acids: CASSIDRGGREP. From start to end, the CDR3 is CASSIDRGGREPQHF.

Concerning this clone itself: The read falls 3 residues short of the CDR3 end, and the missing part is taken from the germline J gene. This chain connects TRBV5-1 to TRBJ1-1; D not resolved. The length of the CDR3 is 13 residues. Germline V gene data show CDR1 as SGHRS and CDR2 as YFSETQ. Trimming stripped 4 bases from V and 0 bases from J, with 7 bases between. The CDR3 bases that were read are TGCGCCAGCAGCCTCCTAATGAACACTGAA. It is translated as CASSLLMNTE. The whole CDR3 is CASSLLMNTEAFF.

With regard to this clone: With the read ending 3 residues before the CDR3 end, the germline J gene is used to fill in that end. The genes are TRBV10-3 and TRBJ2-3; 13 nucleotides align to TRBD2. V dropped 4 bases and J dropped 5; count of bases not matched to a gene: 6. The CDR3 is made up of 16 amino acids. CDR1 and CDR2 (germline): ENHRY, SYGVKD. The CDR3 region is CAISGTSGGAGDTQYF. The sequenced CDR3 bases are TGTGCCATCAGTGGGACTAGCGGGGGAGCTGGAGATACG.

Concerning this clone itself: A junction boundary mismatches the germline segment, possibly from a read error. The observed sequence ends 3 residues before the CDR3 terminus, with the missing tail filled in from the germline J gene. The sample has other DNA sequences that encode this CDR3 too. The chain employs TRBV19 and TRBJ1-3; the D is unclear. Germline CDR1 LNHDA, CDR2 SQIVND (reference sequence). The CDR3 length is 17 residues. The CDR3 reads CASSIRPDTSSGNTIYF. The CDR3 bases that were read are TGTGCCAGTAGTATCCGCCCAGATACTAGCTCTGGAAACACA.

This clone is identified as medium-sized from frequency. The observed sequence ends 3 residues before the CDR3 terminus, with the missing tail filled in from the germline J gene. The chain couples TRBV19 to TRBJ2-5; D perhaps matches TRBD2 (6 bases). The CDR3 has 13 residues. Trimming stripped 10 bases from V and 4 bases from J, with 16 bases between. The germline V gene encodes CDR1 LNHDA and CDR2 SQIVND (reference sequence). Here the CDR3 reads CATGAGSGETQYF. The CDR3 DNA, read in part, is TGTGCCACCGGGGCGGGGTCGGGAGAGACC.

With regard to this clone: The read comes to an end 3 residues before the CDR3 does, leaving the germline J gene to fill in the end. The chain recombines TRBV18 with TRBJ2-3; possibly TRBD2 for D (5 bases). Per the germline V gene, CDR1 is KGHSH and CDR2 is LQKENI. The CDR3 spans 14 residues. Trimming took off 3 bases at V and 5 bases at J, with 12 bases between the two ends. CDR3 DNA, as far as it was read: TGTGCCAGCTCACCGAGAAGCGCGGGAGATACG. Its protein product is CASSPRSAGDT. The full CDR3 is CASSPRSAGDTQYF.

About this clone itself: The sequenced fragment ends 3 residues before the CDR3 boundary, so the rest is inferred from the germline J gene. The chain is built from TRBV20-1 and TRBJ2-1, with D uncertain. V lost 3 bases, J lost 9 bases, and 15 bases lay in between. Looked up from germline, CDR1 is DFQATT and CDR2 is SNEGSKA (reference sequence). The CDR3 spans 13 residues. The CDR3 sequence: CSASTFGPAEQFF. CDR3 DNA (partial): TGCAGTGCTAGTACCTTTGGGCCCGCTGAG.

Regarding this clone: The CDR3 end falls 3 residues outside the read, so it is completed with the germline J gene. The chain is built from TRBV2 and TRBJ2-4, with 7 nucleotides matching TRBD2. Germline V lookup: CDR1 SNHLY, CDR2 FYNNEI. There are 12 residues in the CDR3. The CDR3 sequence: CASSERDYGQYF. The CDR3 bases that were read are TGTGCCAGCAGTGAAAGGGACTATGGT.

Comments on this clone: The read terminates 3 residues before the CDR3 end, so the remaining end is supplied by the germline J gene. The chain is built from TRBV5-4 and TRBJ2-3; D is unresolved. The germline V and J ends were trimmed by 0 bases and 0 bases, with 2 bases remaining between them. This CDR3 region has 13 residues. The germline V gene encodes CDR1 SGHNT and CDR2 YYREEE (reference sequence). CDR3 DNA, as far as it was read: TGTGCCAGCAGCTTGGCGAGCACAGATACG. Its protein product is CASSLASTDT. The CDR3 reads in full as CASSLASTDTQYF.

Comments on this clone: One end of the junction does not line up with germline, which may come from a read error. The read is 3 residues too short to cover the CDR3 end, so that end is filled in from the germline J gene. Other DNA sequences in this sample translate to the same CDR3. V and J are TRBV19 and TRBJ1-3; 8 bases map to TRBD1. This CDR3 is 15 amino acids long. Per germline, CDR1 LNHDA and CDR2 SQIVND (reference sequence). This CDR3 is CASSPLGTGGDTIYF. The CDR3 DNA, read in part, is TGTGCCAGTAGTCCCCTTGGGACAGGAGGCGACACA. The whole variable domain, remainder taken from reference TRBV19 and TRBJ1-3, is DGGITQSPKYLFRKEGQNVTLSCEQNLNHDAMYWYRQDPGQGLRLIYYSQIVNDFQKGDIAEGYSVSREKKESFPLTVTSAQKNPTAFYLCASSPLGTGGDTIYFGEGSWLTVV.

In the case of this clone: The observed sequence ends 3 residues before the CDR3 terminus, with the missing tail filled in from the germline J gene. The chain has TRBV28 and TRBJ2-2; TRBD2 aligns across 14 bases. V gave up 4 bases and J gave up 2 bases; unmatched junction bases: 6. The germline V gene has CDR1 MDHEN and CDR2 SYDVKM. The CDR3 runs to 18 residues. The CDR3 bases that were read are TGTGCCAGCAGTTCCCCCGGGACTAGCGGGAGCAACACCGGGGAG. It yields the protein CASSSPGTSGSNTGE. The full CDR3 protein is CASSSPGTSGSNTGELFF.

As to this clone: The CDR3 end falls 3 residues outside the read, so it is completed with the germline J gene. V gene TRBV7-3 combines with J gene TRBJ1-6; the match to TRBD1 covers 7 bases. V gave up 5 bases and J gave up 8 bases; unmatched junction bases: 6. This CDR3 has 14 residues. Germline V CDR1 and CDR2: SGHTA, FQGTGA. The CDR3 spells CASSPGGTDSPLHF. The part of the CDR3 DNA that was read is TGTGCCAGCAGCCCAGGGGGGACAGATTCACCC.

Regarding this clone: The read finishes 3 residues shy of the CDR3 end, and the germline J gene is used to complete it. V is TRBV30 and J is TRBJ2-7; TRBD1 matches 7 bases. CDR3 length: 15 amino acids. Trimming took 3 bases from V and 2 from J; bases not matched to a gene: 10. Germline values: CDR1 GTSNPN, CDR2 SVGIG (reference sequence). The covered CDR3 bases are TGTGCCTGGAGGCGCTCACAGGGGACCGCCTACGAG. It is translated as CAWRRSQGTAYE. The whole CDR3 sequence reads CAWRRSQGTAYEQYF.

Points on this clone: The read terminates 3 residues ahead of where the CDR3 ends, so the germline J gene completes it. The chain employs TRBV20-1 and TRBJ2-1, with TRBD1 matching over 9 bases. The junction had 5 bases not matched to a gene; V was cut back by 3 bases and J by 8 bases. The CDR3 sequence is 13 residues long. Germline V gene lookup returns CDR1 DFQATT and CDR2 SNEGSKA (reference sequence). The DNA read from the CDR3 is TGCAGTGCTAGGGACAGGGGCTTTGATGAG. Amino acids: CSARDRGFDE. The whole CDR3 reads CSARDRGFDEQFF.

The covered CDR3 bases are TGTGCCAGCGGGTTGTCGGGTCGGCCG. It translates to CASGLSGRP. The whole CDR3 reads CASGLSGRPQYF. The genes are TRBV7-8 and TRBJ2-3; no reliable D call. The CDR3 goes on 3 residues after the read ends, and that part is filled in from the germline J gene. This CDR3 is 12 amino acids long. The germline gives CDR1 SGHVS, CDR2 FQNEAQ.

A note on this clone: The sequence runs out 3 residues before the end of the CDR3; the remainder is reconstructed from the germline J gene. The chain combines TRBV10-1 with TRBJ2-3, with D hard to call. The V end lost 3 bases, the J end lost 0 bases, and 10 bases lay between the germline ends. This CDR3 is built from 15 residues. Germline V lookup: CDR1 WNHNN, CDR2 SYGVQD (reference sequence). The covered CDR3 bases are TGCGCCAGCAGTGACTCCTTAGCCAGCACAGATACG. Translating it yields CASSDSLASTDT. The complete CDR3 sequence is CASSDSLASTDTQYF.

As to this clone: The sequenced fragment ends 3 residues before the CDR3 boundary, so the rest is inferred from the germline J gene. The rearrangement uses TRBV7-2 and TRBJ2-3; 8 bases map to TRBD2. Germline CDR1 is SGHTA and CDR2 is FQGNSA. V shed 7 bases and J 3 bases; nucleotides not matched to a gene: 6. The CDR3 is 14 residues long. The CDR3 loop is CASNPGLVTDTQYF. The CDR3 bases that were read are TGTGCCAGCAACCCGGGACTAGTTACAGATACG. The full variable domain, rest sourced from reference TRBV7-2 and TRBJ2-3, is GAGVSQSPSNKVTEKGKDVELRCDPISGHTALYWYRQSLGQGLEFLIYFQGNSAPDKSGLPSDRFSAERTGGSVSTLTIQRTQQEDSAVYLCASNPGLVTDTQYFGPGTRLTVL.

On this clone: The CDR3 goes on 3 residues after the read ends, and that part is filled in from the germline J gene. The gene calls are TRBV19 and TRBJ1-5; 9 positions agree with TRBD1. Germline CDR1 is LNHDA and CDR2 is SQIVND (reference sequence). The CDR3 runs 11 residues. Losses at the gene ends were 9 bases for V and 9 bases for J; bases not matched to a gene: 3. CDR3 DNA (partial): TGTGCCAGCGCGGACAGGGGGCCC. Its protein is CASADRGP. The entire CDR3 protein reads CASADRGPQHF. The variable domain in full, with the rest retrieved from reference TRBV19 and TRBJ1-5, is DGGITQSPKYLFRKEGQNVTLSCEQNLNHDAMYWYRQDPGQGLRLIYYSQIVNDFQKGDIAEGYSVSREKKESFPLTVTSAQKNPTAFYLCASADRGPQHFGDGTRLSIL.

The chain's CDR3 is CASSEVRGSYEQYF. The sequenced CDR3 bases are TGTGCCAGCAGTGAAGTGAGGGGTTCGTACGAG. This chain uses TRBV2 with TRBJ2-7; tentatively, D is TRBD1 or TRBD2 (5 bases each). Read sequence stops 3 residues before the CDR3 end, and the germline J gene provides the missing end. Trimming stripped 1 base from V and 4 bases from J, with 11 bases between. The CDR3 runs 14 residues. Germline CDR1 reads SNHLY; CDR2 reads FYNNEI. Looking up the rest from reference TRBV2 and TRBJ2-7 gives the full variable domain: EPEVTQTPSHQVTQMGQEVILRCVPISNHLYFYWYRQILGQKVEFLVSFYNNEISEKSEIFDDQFSVERPDGSNFTLKIRSTKLEDSAMYFCASSEVRGSYEQYFGPGTRLTVT.